The clone carrying this TCR beta chain was seen repeatedly, ten times or more. Its antigen is currently unknown. Via MiXCR, TCRdb re-called the 5' RACE reads, giving one row per CDR3 protein. Found here are 240,000 or so distinct CDR3 sequences, roughly a tenth of them singletons; the top ten hold 10%. The data derive from a study of identical twins. V trimming: 1 base; J trimming: 5 bases; junction bases outside the gene matches: 11. This CDR3 spans 17 amino acids. Germline values: CDR1 DFQATT, CDR2 SNEGSKA (reference sequence). Broader study findings: Out-of-frame beta sequences exhibited a weaker degree of excess twin sharing.

The V gene is TRBV20-1, the J gene TRBJ2-3; 11 bases are shared with TRBD2. The sequence came from a man aged 50-60 years in good health. Sequenced input: memory T cells sorted from blood. The CDR3 loop is CSARAGNSGRALDTQYF. DNA of the CDR3: TGCAGTGCTAGAGCCGGAAATAGCGGGAGGGCGCTAGATACGCAGTATTTT.